The 22 T cell receptor beta chains below were found in one sample sequenced in a study of blood T cell repertoires in COVID-19. Only in-frame clones appear in the TCRdb table, and some are missing; sequencing was by immunoSEQ multiplex PCR. Among about 70,000 clones listed, around 74% were seen once. The sequenced sample consisted of peripheral blood. The receptors here all came from a man aged 70-80 years with acute or convalescent COVID-19.

The chain carries TRBV18 and TRBJ1-1; 7 positions agree with TRBD1. V was pared by 4 bases and J by 1 base, with 6 bases of the junction left unmatched. CDR1 is KGHSH and CDR2 is LQKENI in the germline V gene. CDR3 size: 15 residues. DNA for the CDR3: TGTGCCAGCTCACTACAGGGGCCCCCGAACACTGAAGCTTTCTTT. Its translation is CASSLQGPPNTEAFF.

The chain recombines TRBV18 with TRBJ2-4, with a weak D call TRBD1 (6 bases). Trimming left V 2 bases short and J 1 base short, with 12 bases between. This CDR3 is 16 amino acids long. Per the germline V gene, CDR1 is KGHSH and CDR2 is LQKENI. CDR3 DNA: TGTGCCAGCTCACCAGCGGACAGCTTGGCCAAAAACATTCAGTACTTC. Its translation: CASSPADSLAKNIQYF.

V usage is TRBV6-1 and J usage is TRBJ2-3, with D tentatively TRBD1 (6 bases). CDR1 and CDR2 from the germline V gene are MNHNS and SASEGT. V lost 2 bases and J lost 5, with 17 bases in between. The CDR3 is 16 residues long. The CDR3 region has the DNA TGTGCCAGCAGTGAAATCCCGGACAGAGTGAAAGATACGCAGTATTTT. This codes for CASSEIPDRVKDTQYF.

CDR3 region: CASSLGYGTYNEQFF. The DNA for the CDR3 is TGTGCCAGCAGCTTAGGTTACGGGACCTACAATGAGCAGTTCTTC. This chain joins TRBV7-2 and TRBJ2-1; tentative D call: TRBD2 (5 bases). V lost 1 base and J 2 bases, leaving 9 bases between the germline ends. Germline lookup yields CDR1 SGHTA and CDR2 FQGNSA. The CDR3 extends over 15 amino acids.

The chain is built from TRBV3-1 (or the pseudogene TRBV3-2) and TRBJ2-1; 12 bases fit TRBD2. J was trimmed by 0 bases and V by 4 bases; bases with no gene match: 1. CDR1 and CDR2 (germline): LGHDT, YNNKEL (reference sequence). The length of the CDR3 is 16 residues. CDR3 loop: CASSPSGRASYNEQFF. The CDR3 DNA sequence: TGTGCCAGCAGCCCTAGCGGGAGGGCCTCCTACAATGAGCAGTTCTTC.

The chain is built from TRBV19 and TRBJ2-5; no reliable D call. V lost 10 bases and J 2 bases, leaving 17 bases between the germline ends. The CDR3 is 14 amino acids. The germline CDR1 and CDR2 sequences are LNHDA and SQIVND (reference sequence). This chain's CDR3 is CATRRMASQETQYF. DNA for the CDR3: TGTGCCACTAGGCGGATGGCAAGTCAAGAGACCCAGTACTTC.

J is TRBJ1-2 and V is TRBV4-2; D call uncertain. CDR1 and CDR2 from the germline V gene are LGHNA and YNFKEQ. V was trimmed by 0 bases and J by 4 bases, leaving 12 bases between them. The CDR3 length is 15 residues. Here the CDR3 reads CASSQDAAGLYGYTF. CDR3 nucleotides: TGTGCCAGCAGCCAAGACGCGGCGGGCCTCTATGGCTACACCTTC.

V is TRBV7-9 and J is TRBJ1-5, with 7 bases aligning to TRBD1. Germline V CDR1 and CDR2: SEHNR, FQNEAQ (reference sequence). There are 15 residues in the CDR3. The junction had 10 bases not matched to a gene; V was cut back by 4 bases and J by 7 bases. CDR3 sequence: CASSSTGKVGQPQHF. In DNA form, the CDR3 reads TGTGCCAGCAGCTCGACAGGGAAAGTTGGGCAGCCCCAGCATTTT.

This chain joins TRBV18 and TRBJ2-1; TRBD1 agrees at 9 bases. V dropped 4 bases and J dropped 6; count of bases not matched to a gene: 4. This CDR3 has 14 amino acids. Germline CDR1 reads KGHSH; CDR2 reads LQKENI. The DNA for the CDR3 is TGTGCCAGCTCACGGGACAGGGTTGCCAATGAGCAGTTCTTC. It codes for CASSRDRVANEQFF. Full variable domain (missing parts from reference TRBV18 and TRBJ2-1): NAGVMQNPRHLVRRRGQEARLRCSPMKGHSHVYWYRQLPEEGLKFMVYLQKENIIDESGMPKERFSAEFPKEGPSILRIQQVVRGDSAAYFCASSRDRVANEQFFGPGTRLTVL.

The genes are TRBV21-1 and TRBJ2-5; the table's TRBD2 call for D was not verified on the DNA. TRBV21-1 is deemed a pseudogene. The CDR3 loop spans 14 amino acids. The CDR3 DNA sequence: TGTGCCAGCAGCTACCCCGAGATGCGGGTGGCCCAGTACTTC. This gives the protein CASSYPEMRVAQYF.

The chain combines TRBV6-1 with TRBJ2-6; D might be TRBD1 (5 bases). The germline V gene has CDR1 MNHNS and CDR2 SASEGT. This CDR3 has 15 amino acids. V was cut by 3 bases and J by 2 bases, with 8 bases left in between. The chain's CDR3 is CASSEEGAGANVLTF. CDR3 in DNA: TGTGCCAGCAGTGAGGAAGGGGCTGGGGCCAACGTCCTGACTTTC.

V is TRBV7-8 and J is TRBJ1-1, with D possibly matching TRBD1 (5 bases). Germline V gene lookup returns CDR1 SGHVS and CDR2 FQNEAQ. Trimming shortened V by 1 base and J by 10 bases, and 13 bases separated the two germline ends. The CDR3 is made up of 13 amino acids. CDR3 protein: CASSLEGRQGAFF. The CDR3 bases are TGTGCCAGCAGCTTAGAGGGGAGGCAGGGAGCTTTCTTT.

The chain couples TRBV7-8 to TRBJ2-5; no firm D call. This CDR3 contains 13 residues. Trimming pared 5 bases from V and 2 bases from J, leaving 9 bases between. Per the germline V gene, CDR1 is SGHVS and CDR2 is FQNEAQ. The CDR3: CASSRSPQETQYF. The DNA of the CDR3 is TGTGCCAGCAGCCGCTCCCCTCAAGAGACCCAGTACTTC.

The V and J genes are TRBV15 and TRBJ2-7, with 7 bases identical to TRBD2. Unmatched junction bases numbered 4, after V lost 3 bases and J lost 2 bases. CDR3 length: 14 amino acids. From germline, CDR1 is LNHNV and CDR2 YYDKDF (reference sequence). This CDR3 is CATSSGRSAYEQYF. In DNA form, the CDR3 reads TGTGCCACCAGCAGCGGGAGGAGCGCCTACGAGCAGTACTTC.

J is TRBJ2-3 and V is TRBV7-9; TRBD2 matches 8 bases. CDR3 length: 15 residues. Trimming at V came to 1 base and at J to 4 bases, leaving 4 bases not matched to a gene. The germline gives CDR1 SEHNR, CDR2 FQNEAQ (reference sequence). For the CDR3, the DNA is TGTGCCAGCAGCTTAGGGACTAGCACCTCAGATACGCAGTATTTT. Protein sequence: CASSLGTSTSDTQYF.

The V call is TRBV19, the J call TRBJ1-5; TRBD1 matches 10 bases. The germline V gene encodes CDR1 LNHDA and CDR2 SQIVND (reference sequence). This CDR3 contains 15 residues. The J segment lost 7 bases and the V segment lost 4 bases, leaving 7 bases of the junction unmatched. The CDR3 DNA is TGTGCCAGTAGTAGGGGACAGGGGTTTAGGCAGCCCCAGCATTTT. This gives the protein CASSRGQGFRQPQHF.

This chain connects TRBV11-2 to TRBJ1-5; D remains ambiguous. This CDR3 region has 15 residues. Trimming shortened V by 5 bases and J by 0 bases, and 11 bases separated the two germline ends. Germline V CDR1 and CDR2: SGHAT, FQNNGV. CDR3: CASSPAAGSNQPQHF. For the CDR3, the DNA is TGTGCCAGCAGCCCGGCGGCGGGTAGCAATCAGCCCCAGCATTTT.

This clone was counted between two and nine times. The J gene is TRBJ2-2, the V gene TRBV2; 10 bases agree with TRBD2. Losses at the gene ends were 6 bases for V and 4 bases for J; bases not matched to a gene: 5. CDR3 length equals 15 residues. The germline V gene encodes CDR1 SNHLY and CDR2 FYNNEI. The CDR3 loop is CASRPLAGVTGELFF. CDR3 sequence (DNA): TGTGCCAGCAGACCCCTAGCGGGAGTCACCGGGGAGCTGTTTTTT.

The chain recombines TRBV19 with TRBJ1-2, with D possibly TRBD1 on 6 matching bases. V was shortened by 9 bases and J by 4 bases, with 18 bases between the two germline ends. The CDR3 sequence is 14 residues long. Germline lookup yields CDR1 LNHDA and CDR2 SQIVND (reference sequence). As DNA, the CDR3 is TGTGCCAGCCATTTGAACAGGGAGGGCTATGGCTACACCTTC. Translating gives CASHLNREGYGYTF.

The J gene is TRBJ1-2, the V gene TRBV11-2, with 9 positions matching TRBD1. Germline V gene sequence: CDR1 SGHAT, CDR2 FQNNGV. The CDR3 contains 12 residues. J lost 6 bases, V lost 10 bases, and 6 bases had no gene match. DNA for the CDR3: TGTGCCACCAGGGACAGGGATCATGGCTACACCTTC. This sequence encodes CATRDRDHGYTF.

Comments on this clone: The sample has other DNA sequences that encode this CDR3 too. The chain couples TRBV5-1 to TRBJ1-2, with 7 bases that match TRBD1. Trimming cost V 0 bases and J 6 bases; bases outside gene matches: 5. The CDR3 contains 14 residues. Germline V gene lookup returns CDR1 SGHRS and CDR2 YFSETQ. Here the CDR3 DNA reads TGCGCCAGCAGCTTGGCAGGGGGTCGGGATGGCTACACCTTC. It is translated as CASSLAGGRDGYTF.

The chain carries TRBV3-1 (or the pseudogene TRBV3-2) and TRBJ2-5; tentatively, D is TRBD2 (6 bases). The CDR3 sequence is 13 residues long. Germline CDR1 is LGHDT and CDR2 is YNNKEL (reference sequence). V was clipped by 4 bases and J by 2 bases, with 8 bases between them. This CDR3 is CASSPREQETQYF. The CDR3 DNA reads TGTGCCAGCAGCCCTCGGGAGCAAGAGACCCAGTACTTC.